A single sample is the source of the 30 T cell receptor beta chains below, sequenced in a study of blood T cell repertoires in COVID-19 (TCRdb year 2020). The method behind the library was the immunoSEQ multiplex PCR assay. TCRdb's version of the immuneACCESS table is confined to in-frame rearrangements and falls short of the full clone set. An unresolved V gene accounts for under half of the shortfall where checked; the remainder is of unknown origin. Across this sample there are 100,000 to 150,000 clones, with approximately 85% seen only once. In total, the top ten clones hold 5% to 6.5% of the sample. Sequenced: peripheral blood. The receptors here all came from a human donor in a cohort sampled during active COVID-19.

This clone occurred once. Other DNA sequences in this specimen translate into the identical CDR3. This rearrangement joins TRBV11-3 to TRBJ2-1; 12 bases align to TRBD2. V lost 1 base to trimming and J lost 7 bases; unmatched junction nucleotides: 2. The CDR3 is made up of 15 amino acids. The V gene's germline CDR1 is SGHNT and CDR2 YENEEA. The chain's CDR3 is CASSLGLAGVNEQFF. Written as DNA, the CDR3 is TGTGCCAGCAGCTTAGGACTAGCGGGAGTTAATGAGCAGTTCTTC. The full variable domain, in which reference TRBV11-3 and TRBJ2-1 provide the parts outside the CDR3, is EAGVVQSPRYKIIEKKQPVAFWCNPISGHNTLYWYLQNLGQGPELLIRYENEEAVDDSQLPKDRFSAERLKGVDSTLKIQPAELGDSAVYLCASSLGLAGVNEQFFGPGTRLTVL.

The genes are TRBV24-1 and TRBJ2-1, with TRBD2 identical over 8 bases. Germline CDR1 KGHDR, CDR2 SFDVKD. The CDR3 consists of 16 residues. Trimming at V came to 2 bases and at J to 0 bases, leaving 2 bases not matched to a gene. The CDR3 here is CATSDSLAGSYNEQFF. In DNA form, the CDR3 reads TGTGCCACCAGTGATTCCCTAGCGGGCTCCTACAATGAGCAGTTCTTC.

The rearrangement links TRBV12-3 or TRBV12-4 to TRBJ1-2; D gene ambiguous. Trimming left V 5 bases short and J 5 bases short, with 12 bases between. The CDR3 sequence is 13 residues long. CDR3: CASSALQVYGYTF. The DNA for the CDR3 is TGTGCCAGCAGTGCCCTTCAGGTATATGGCTACACCTTC.

The chain joins TRBV18 to TRBJ2-5; D might be TRBD2 (5 bases). Germline assignment: CDR1 KGHSH and CDR2 LQKENI. V was clipped by 6 bases and J by 2 bases, with 10 bases between them. This CDR3 region has 13 residues. The chain's CDR3 is CASSRSAQETQYF. CDR3 sequence (DNA): TGTGCCAGCTCCCGTAGCGCTCAAGAGACCCAGTACTTC. Full variable domain (rest looked up from reference TRBV18 and TRBJ2-5): NAGVMQNPRHLVRRRGQEARLRCSPMKGHSHVYWYRQLPEEGLKFMVYLQKENIIDESGMPKERFSAEFPKEGPSILRIQQVVRGDSAAYFCASSRSAQETQYFGPGTRLLVL.

The chain is built from TRBV5-1 and TRBJ2-3, with a tentative D call TRBD2 (6 bases). Germline-derived CDR1 and CDR2 are SGHRS and YFSETQ. The V end was cut by 5 bases, the J end by 0 bases, with 10 bases between. CDR3 length equals 14 residues. Here the CDR3 DNA reads TGCGCCAGCAGGGGAGGAGGTAGCACAGATACGCAGTATTTT. It specifies CASRGGGSTDTQYF.

The rearrangement links TRBV19 to TRBJ2-5, with 11 bases aligning to TRBD2. The germline V gene encodes CDR1 LNHDA and CDR2 SQIVND (reference sequence). This CDR3 contains 16 residues. With V trimmed by 1 base and J by 5 bases, 6 bases remained unmatched. The CDR3 DNA follows: TGTGCCAGTAGTATAGGGCAACTAGCGGGAGCTGAGACCCAGTACTTC. This codes for CASSIGQLAGAETQYF.

A single count supports this clone. The chain recombines TRBV5-1 with TRBJ2-3; TRBD2 matches 7 bases. Germline assignment: CDR1 SGHRS and CDR2 YFSETQ. V gave up 1 base and J gave up 0 bases; unmatched junction bases: 14. The CDR3 contains 19 residues. CDR3 residues: CASSLTAGSRRESTDTQYF. The CDR3 nucleotides are TGCGCCAGCAGCTTGACTGCCGGCTCTAGGCGGGAGAGCACAGATACGCAGTATTTT.

A single count supports this clone. The chain couples TRBV11-2 to TRBJ2-5, with D perhaps matching TRBD2 (5 bases). CDR1 is SGHAT, CDR2 FQNNGV, per germline. This CDR3 spans 17 amino acids. V dropped 0 bases and J dropped 4 bases, with 18 bases sitting between them. The CDR3, as DNA: TGTGCCAGCAGCTTAGAATGGACGTCCTTTCGGGGAGAGACCCAGTACTTC. Its translation is CASSLEWTSFRGETQYF.

The chain carries TRBV10-2 and TRBJ2-7; 7 bases are a match to TRBD2. Losses at the gene ends were 8 bases for V and 4 bases for J; bases not matched to a gene: 5. The CDR3 has 12 residues. CDR1 is WSHSY and CDR2 is SAAADI in the germline V gene. Written as DNA, the CDR3 is TGCGCCAGCCGCGGGGGTAAATACGAGCAGTACTTC. Amino acids: CASRGGKYEQYF.

The chain links TRBV4-3 to TRBJ2-4; 7 bases agree with TRBD2. The CDR3 has 16 amino acids. The V gene end was trimmed by 4 bases and the J gene end by 3 bases; junction bases not matched to a gene: 9. In germline, CDR1 is LGHNA, CDR2 YSLEER. The CDR3 DNA reads TGCGCCAGCAGCCCCATTGGACTAGAAGGCAAAAACATTCAGTACTTC. This gives the protein CASSPIGLEGKNIQYF.

This rearrangement joins TRBV19 to TRBJ1-2, with TRBD1 identical over 7 bases. V was clipped by 6 bases and J by 7 bases; unmatched bases: 8. Looked up from germline, CDR1 is LNHDA and CDR2 is SQIVND (reference sequence). The CDR3 is 13 amino acids. The CDR3 nucleotides are TGTGCCAGTAGCGACAGGGAAGGAAGTGGCTACACCTTC. Its protein is CASSDREGSGYTF.

The V call is TRBV7-2, the J call TRBJ2-5, with D uncertain. V gave up 8 bases and J gave up 5 bases, with 15 bases separating them. The CDR3 spans 13 residues. CDR1 SGHTA and CDR2 FQGNSA come from the germline V gene. The CDR3 coding sequence is TGTGCCAGCGAACCATCTCCTCGGGAGACCCAGTACTTC. This gives the protein CASEPSPRETQYF.

This clone was seen more than once but under ten times. The CDR3 bases are TGCGCCAGCAGCCAAGAGCGACCGGCGGGGTTTGGTGGAAACACCATATATTTT. As protein: CASSQERPAGFGGNTIYF. The rearrangement joins TRBV4-3 to TRBJ1-3, with unresolved D. The V and J ends lost 0 bases and 3 bases respectively, with 18 bases between them. The CDR3 spans 18 residues. Germline V gene sequence: CDR1 LGHNA, CDR2 YSLEER.

This rearrangement joins TRBV11-2 to TRBJ1-6, with 8 bases lining up with TRBD1. This CDR3 has 17 amino acids. Germline values: CDR1 SGHAT, CDR2 FQNNGV. V was pared by 5 bases and J by 7 bases, with 13 bases of the junction left unmatched. CDR3 sequence reads: CASSRRPGTGLNSPLHF. As DNA, the CDR3 is TGTGCCAGCAGCCGCCGTCCCGGGACAGGTCTGAATTCACCCCTCCACTTT.

V usage is TRBV14 and J usage is TRBJ2-4; TRBD1 matches at 12 bases. There are 16 residues in the CDR3. The J segment lost 7 bases and the V segment lost 2 bases, leaving 6 bases of the junction unmatched. CDR1 and CDR2 from the germline V gene are SGHDN and FVKESK. The CDR3 sequence is CASSQLGTGGWNIQYF. The CDR3 DNA follows: TGTGCCAGCAGCCAACTAGGGACAGGGGGCTGGAACATTCAGTACTTC.

The V call is TRBV19, the J call TRBJ2-7, with 9 bases that match TRBD2. CDR1 is LNHDA and CDR2 is SQIVND in the germline V gene (reference sequence). This CDR3 contains 18 residues. With V trimmed by 3 bases and J by 2 bases, 14 bases remained unmatched. CDR3 nucleotide sequence: TGTGCCAGTAGTATCAGGGATAGCGGGGGTGCCGGAGCCTACGAGCAGTACTTC. As protein: CASSIRDSGGAGAYEQYF.

The CDR3: CASSSSTRLSYEQYF. The CDR3 coding sequence is TGTGCCAGCAGTTCTTCTACTAGGCTCTCCTACGAGCAGTACTTC. J is TRBJ2-7 and V is TRBV5-8, with D maybe TRBD2 (5 bases). The V gene lost 5 bases and the J gene lost 0 bases, with 15 bases spanning the gap. CDR1 SGHTS and CDR2 YDEGEE come from the germline V gene. This CDR3 has 15 amino acids. Based on the CDR3 plus reference TRBV5-8 and TRBJ2-7, the full variable domain is EAGVTQSPTHLIKTRGQQATLRCSPISGHTSVYWYQQALGLGLQFLLWYDEGEERNRGNFPPRFSGRQFPNYSSELNVNALELEDSALYLCASSSSTRLSYEQYFGPGTRLTVT.

The CDR3 DNA reads TGTGCCAGCAGCTCAACTCCTAGTCCTGAAGCTTTCTTT. It encodes CASSSTPSPEAFF. The rearrangement uses TRBV7-8 and TRBJ1-1; no reliable D call. CDR3 length: 13 residues. V lost 4 bases and J lost 6, with 12 bases in between. Germline CDR1 and CDR2: SGHVS and FQNEAQ.

In its sample, this clone was seen once. The chain has TRBV7-6 and TRBJ2-1; 7 bases fit TRBD1. CDR3 size: 16 residues. V was pared by 0 bases and J by 5 bases, with 7 bases of the junction left unmatched. The V gene's germline CDR1 is SGHVS and CDR2 FNYEAQ. CDR3 in amino acids: CASSLAPTGTHNEQFF. The CDR3 bases are TGTGCCAGCAGCTTAGCACCGACAGGGACACACAATGAGCAGTTCTTC.

The chain uses TRBV9 and TRBJ2-1, with D possibly matching TRBD2 (5 bases). The CDR3 is 13 amino acids. Germline V gives CDR1 SGDLS, CDR2 YYNGEE. Deletions cut 0 bases from V and 12 bases from J, with 13 bases between. For the CDR3, the DNA is TGTGCCAGCAGCGTAGACTCCCACACTAGGCAGTTCTTC. Encoded protein: CASSVDSHTRQFF.

V is TRBV28 and J is TRBJ1-1, with D possibly TRBD1 on 5 matching bases. Trimming took off 3 bases at V and 0 bases at J, with 14 bases between the two ends. Germline CDR1 reads MDHEN; CDR2 reads SYDVKM. This CDR3 contains 16 residues. The CDR3 DNA reads TGTGCCAGCAGTTTTCGGGGGGAGTACATGAACACTGAAGCTTTCTTT. This encodes CASSFRGEYMNTEAFF.

The V gene is TRBV3-1 (or the pseudogene TRBV3-2), the J gene TRBJ2-5, with D hard to call. Trimming left V 4 bases short and J 5 bases short, with 14 bases between. Germline V gives CDR1 LGHDT, CDR2 YNNKEL (reference sequence). The CDR3 length is 14 residues. CDR3 nucleotide sequence: TGTGCCAGCAGCCCGCGCCCCACCTGGGAGACCCAGTACTTC. Encoded protein: CASSPRPTWETQYF.

The rearrangement joins TRBV3-1 (or the pseudogene TRBV3-2) to TRBJ2-1; possible D gene TRBD2, 5 bases. The CDR3 totals 15 residues. Trimming pared 1 base from V and 2 bases from J, leaving 9 bases between. CDR1 is LGHDT, CDR2 YNNKEL, per germline (reference sequence). In DNA form, the CDR3 reads TGTGCCAGCAGCCAAGGACGGGGAACCTACAATGAGCAGTTCTTC. The encoded protein is CASSQGRGTYNEQFF.

The V call is TRBV27, the J call TRBJ2-7; D not certain. Germline lookup yields CDR1 MNHEY and CDR2 SMNVEV (reference sequence). The V end lost 4 bases, the J end lost 3 bases, and 13 bases lay between the germline ends. CDR3 size: 14 residues. Here the CDR3 reads CASSSSTEYYEQYF. CDR3 coding DNA: TGTGCCAGCAGTTCATCCACGGAGTACTACGAGCAGTACTTC.

The rearrangement uses TRBV7-6 and TRBJ2-1; a weak D match, TRBD2 (5 bases). The V end lost 0 bases, the J end lost 3 bases, and 15 bases lay between the germline ends. The CDR3 is made up of 17 amino acids. Germline assignment: CDR1 SGHVS and CDR2 FNYEAQ. CDR3 amino acids: CASSLAPGLTLYNEQFF. The CDR3 bases are TGTGCCAGCAGCTTAGCGCCGGGATTGACCCTCTACAATGAGCAGTTCTTC. The full variable domain, rest sourced from reference TRBV7-6 and TRBJ2-1, is GAGVSQSPRYKVTKRGQDVALRCDPISGHVSLYWYRQALGQGPEFLTYFNYEAQQDKSGLPNDRFSAERPEGSISTLTIQRTEQRDSAMYRCASSLAPGLTLYNEQFFGPGTRLTVL.

This clone occurred a few times. CDR3 coding DNA: TGTGCCAGCAGTGCCCCGGGACAGGGCAATCAGCCCCAGCATTTT. Encoded protein: CASSAPGQGNQPQHF. The J gene is TRBJ1-5, the V gene TRBV2; 8 bases fit TRBD1. The germline gives CDR1 SNHLY, CDR2 FYNNEI. With 4 bases clipped from V and 2 bases from J, the junction kept 4 bases outside the gene matches. The CDR3 consists of 15 residues.

The V call is TRBV7-6, the J call TRBJ2-1; 7 bases are shared with TRBD1. J gave up 2 bases and V 6 bases, and 7 bases lay outside the gene matches. This CDR3 is built from 15 residues. Looked up from germline, CDR1 is SGHVS and CDR2 is FNYEAQ. CDR3 in amino acids: CASSQTGNTYNEQFF. The CDR3 DNA is TGTGCCAGCAGTCAGACAGGGAACACCTACAATGAGCAGTTCTTC.

V usage is TRBV27 and J usage is TRBJ1-5, with a weak D call TRBD1 (5 bases). Germline V lookup: CDR1 MNHEY, CDR2 SMNVEV (reference sequence). V shed 7 bases and J shed 1 base, with 11 bases lying between them. This CDR3 has 14 amino acids. CDR3 bases: TGTGCCAGCACCCCAGGGTTGAGCAATCAGCCCCAGCATTTT. This encodes CASTPGLSNQPQHF.

The chain joins TRBV9 to TRBJ1-5; D remains unclear. The germline CDR1 and CDR2 sequences are SGDLS and YYNGEE. The CDR3 sequence is 15 residues long. V lost 1 base to trimming and J lost 4 bases, with 12 bases between them. The CDR3: CASSVSPTGNQPQHF. As DNA, the CDR3 is TGTGCCAGCAGCGTATCCCCGACGGGGAATCAGCCCCAGCATTTT.

The genes are TRBV7-2 and TRBJ2-3, with a tentative D call TRBD2 (7 bases). The CDR3 is 16 amino acids. The V gene's germline CDR1 is SGHTA and CDR2 FQGNSA. Trimming pared 1 base from V and 4 bases from J, leaving 15 bases between. The CDR3 DNA reads TGTGCCAGCAGCTTAGTTGCGGGGGCGACCCCAGATACGCAGTATTTT. Its translation is CASSLVAGATPDTQYF.